This T cell receptor (beta chain) stems from a study of spatial heterogeneity in lung cancer. This clonotype showed up just a few times. As for time point: sample taken at primary tumor resection. Unsorted whole RNA samples from tumor, nontumor lung or frozen PBMC were sequenced. TCRdb passed the 5' RACE reads through MiXCR, listing each CDR3 protein once. The sample shows some 83,000 distinct CDR3 sequences, about 7.8% of them seen only once. Deletions cut 0 bases from V and 8 bases from J, with 5 bases between. The CDR3 contains 12 residues. Germline V CDR1 and CDR2: SEHNR, FQNEAQ (reference sequence).

The clonotype originates from a male donor with early-stage non-small cell lung cancer. This chain connects TRBV7-9 to TRBJ2-1; D is unclear. Sequenced here: PBMCs, sampled at surgery. DNA for the CDR3: TGTGCCAGCAGCTTAGCGTTCGATGAGCAGTTCTTC. Translation: CASSLAFDEQFF.